This T cell receptor beta chain derives from a study of early T cells in non-severe SARS-CoV-2 infection. Study context: With bulk RNA from unsorted whole blood as input, sequencing yielded unpaired chains. Whole-study findings and limits: In VDJdb matching, anti-spike CD8 responses were favored while private and CD4 specificities went missing.

The CDR3 runs to 14 residues. Germline CDR1 reads MNHNY; CDR2 reads SVGAGI (reference sequence). V gave up 0 bases and J gave up 12 bases, with 14 bases separating them. Unique molecular identifier tags were affixed to discrete cDNA molecules. MiXCR was run by TCRdb on the 5' RACE reads, yielding one entry per CDR3 protein. This sample yields over 60,000 distinct CDR3 sequences, of which 9.5% to 15% are seen a single time; roughly 2.5% belongs to the top ten. For this clonotype: Its target is not known.

This sample comprised whole blood, obtained at baseline. The gene calls are TRBV6-6 and TRBJ2-2, with D uncertain. The sequence was collected from an adult who was a healthcare worker with PCR-confirmed SARS-CoV-2 infection or an uninfected control (not recorded which). CDR3: CASSYSSAPNQLFF. The CDR3 region has the DNA TGTGCCAGCAGTTACTCCTCAGCCCCGAATCAGCTGTTTTTT.